What follows are 23 T cell receptor beta chains derived from one specimen sequenced in a study of cytomegalovirus exposure and HLA in healthy donors. Primers for the PCR totalled 60 Vbeta and 13 Jbeta. Here immunoSEQ multiplex PCR was the method, and the copy in TCRdb shows in-frame clones only, minus some. Of 200,000 or so clones listed, approximately 82% are singletons. Source material: PBMCs. All receptors derive from a man aged 18 to 29 in good health and CMV-seronegative.

CDR3: CASSFQAGDLYEQYF. The CDR3 DNA is TGTGCCAGCAGTTTTCAGGCGGGAGACCTCTACGAGCAGTACTTC. The genes are TRBV27 and TRBJ2-7; 7 positions match TRBD2. This CDR3 spans 15 amino acids. The junction had 8 bases not matched to a gene; V was cut back by 3 bases and J by 3 bases. Per the germline V gene, CDR1 is MNHEY and CDR2 is SMNVEV (reference sequence).

The chain links TRBV4-1 to TRBJ2-6; 12 bases agree with TRBD1. J gave up 0 bases and V 3 bases, and 3 bases lay outside the gene matches. This CDR3 has 18 amino acids. Germline V lookup: CDR1 MGHRA, CDR2 YSYEKL. The CDR3 DNA sequence: TGCGCCAGCAGCCAGGGACAGGGGGCCCGCTCTGGGGCCAACGTCCTGACTTTC. Translation gives CASSQGQGARSGANVLTF.

The chain employs TRBV11-3 and TRBJ2-5, with a possible D match to TRBD2 (6 bases). Trimming removed 1 base from V and 4 bases from J, with 7 bases in between. This CDR3 is 13 amino acids long. Germline V lookup: CDR1 SGHNT, CDR2 YENEEA. This chain's CDR3 is CASSLVGGETQYF. The CDR3 nucleotides read TGTGCCAGCAGCTTAGTGGGAGGAGAGACCCAGTACTTC.

The V call is TRBV9, the J call TRBJ2-1; 8 bases are a match to TRBD1. This CDR3 comprises 12 residues. Trimming at V came to 4 bases and at J to 7 bases, leaving 1 base not matched to a gene. From germline, CDR1 is SGDLS and CDR2 YYNGEE. The DNA of the CDR3 is TGTGCCAGCAGCCACAGGGGGAATGAGCAGTTCTTC. Amino acid sequence: CASSHRGNEQFF.

The genes are TRBV29-1 and TRBJ2-1; TRBD2 matches at 11 bases. CDR3 length equals 14 residues. J was trimmed by 3 bases and V by 8 bases; bases with no gene match: 6. The V gene's germline CDR1 is SQVTM and CDR2 ANQGSEA. Written as DNA, the CDR3 is TGCAGCCTCGAGACTAGCGGGGACTACAATGAGCAGTTCTTC. Its translation: CSLETSGDYNEQFF.

The genes are TRBV28 and TRBJ1-2, with 10 positions matching TRBD1. The CDR3 sequence is 16 residues long. CDR1 is MDHEN and CDR2 is SYDVKM in the germline V gene. Losses at the gene ends were 6 bases for V and 4 bases for J; bases not matched to a gene: 11. CDR3 DNA sequence: TGTGCCAGCAGCTTTCATGACAGGGGGCAAATCTATGGCTACACCTTC. This translates into CASSFHDRGQIYGYTF.

V is TRBV4-1 and J is TRBJ2-7; D not resolved. Per the germline V gene, CDR1 is MGHRA and CDR2 is YSYEKL. The CDR3 totals 14 residues. Trimming took 1 base from V and 2 from J, leaving 9 bases between them. CDR3 nucleotide sequence: TGCGCCAGCAGCCAAGGTATAGAAACCTACGAGCAGTACTTC. It encodes CASSQGIETYEQYF.

V and J are TRBV11-2 and TRBJ2-3, with 8 positions matching TRBD1. CDR3 length: 14 amino acids. CDR1 is SGHAT and CDR2 is FQNNGV in the germline V gene. With V trimmed by 3 bases and J by 3 bases, 2 bases remained unmatched. The CDR3 spells CASSLGQVTDTQYF. CDR3 DNA sequence: TGTGCCAGCAGCTTGGGACAGGTTACAGATACGCAGTATTTT.

This rearrangement joins TRBV7-9 to TRBJ1-2; D may be TRBD1 (5 bases). There are 14 residues in the CDR3. Per germline, CDR1 SEHNR and CDR2 FQNEAQ (reference sequence). Trimming took 6 bases from V and 1 from J, leaving 12 bases between them. The CDR3 spells CASSYVDSNYGYTF. The CDR3 coding sequence is TGTGCCAGCAGTTACGTTGACAGTAACTATGGCTACACCTTC.

The chain uses TRBV30 and TRBJ1-2; no firm D call. This CDR3 has 11 residues. V dropped 5 bases and J dropped 8 bases, with 12 bases sitting between them. The germline gives CDR1 GTSNPN, CDR2 SVGIG (reference sequence). The CDR3 here is CAWGQTGGYTF. In DNA form, the CDR3 reads TGTGCCTGGGGTCAAACCGGGGGCTACACCTTC.

A word on this clone: The identical CDR3 is also encoded by other nucleotide sequences in the sample. The CDR3 sequence: CASSPGTVYGYTF. In nucleotides, the CDR3 is TGTGCCAGCAGCCCTGGGACAGTCTATGGCTACACCTTC. This chain connects TRBV7-9 to TRBJ1-2; 7 nucleotides align to TRBD1. Germline CDR1 reads SEHNR; CDR2 reads FQNEAQ (reference sequence). The CDR3 runs 13 residues. The junction had 4 bases not matched to a gene; V was cut back by 5 bases and J by 4 bases.

The chain combines TRBV5-4 with TRBJ2-3; TRBD2 might be the D (6 bases). In germline, CDR1 is SGHNT, CDR2 YYREEE (reference sequence). This CDR3 spans 14 amino acids. The ends were cut back, 4 bases at V and 5 bases at J, with 14 bases in the middle. The chain's CDR3 is CASSTNRGLDTQYF. For the CDR3, the DNA is TGTGCCAGCAGCACCAACCGGGGACTAGATACGCAGTATTTT.

The rearrangement joins TRBV5-4 to TRBJ1-2; D is uncertain. Trimming took off 1 base at V and 3 bases at J, with 7 bases between the two ends. This CDR3 region has 13 residues. Germline V gene sequence: CDR1 SGHNT, CDR2 YYREEE (reference sequence). The CDR3, as DNA: TGTGCCAGCAGCTTGCGGGTGGACTATGGCTACACCTTC. Translating gives CASSLRVDYGYTF.

The chain carries TRBV14 and TRBJ2-1, with D unresolved. CDR1 SGHDN and CDR2 FVKESK come from the germline V gene. V lost 1 base and J 0 bases, leaving 7 bases between the germline ends. CDR3 length: 15 residues. In DNA, the CDR3 is TGTGCCAGCAGCCAAGTGATTAGCTCCTACAATGAGCAGTTCTTC. This translates into CASSQVISSYNEQFF.

This clone was detected a few times. J is TRBJ2-7 and V is TRBV5-5; 9 bases align to TRBD1. Germline loops: CDR1 SGHKS, CDR2 YYEKEE (reference sequence). The CDR3 loop spans 14 amino acids. The J segment lost 7 bases and the V segment lost 3 bases, leaving 8 bases of the junction unmatched. The CDR3 spells CASSWPGQGFEQYF. DNA of the CDR3: TGTGCCAGCAGCTGGCCGGGACAGGGCTTTGAGCAGTACTTC.

This clone turned up a few times. The chain employs TRBV19 and TRBJ1-5; 8 nucleotides line up with TRBD1. Germline CDR1 and CDR2: LNHDA and SQIVND (reference sequence). After removal of 1 base from V and 7 bases from J, the junction contained 9 bases not matched to a gene. This CDR3 has 16 residues. CDR3 loop: CASSIARGRQRQPQHF. CDR3 DNA sequence: TGTGCCAGTAGTATAGCCAGGGGGCGGCAGCGACAGCCCCAGCATTTT.

This sequence joins TRBV2 and TRBJ1-1; 8 positions match TRBD1. The V and J ends lost 6 bases and 4 bases, in that order; junction bases with no gene match: 7. Germline V gives CDR1 SNHLY, CDR2 FYNNEI. The CDR3 is made up of 14 amino acids. CDR3 loop: CASRDRTGSTEAFF. In DNA, the CDR3 is TGTGCCAGCAGAGATCGGACAGGGAGCACTGAAGCTTTCTTT.

This clone was observed a handful of times. J is TRBJ1-1 and V is TRBV4-1; possibly TRBD1 for D (5 bases). CDR3 length: 15 residues. Germline CDR1 and CDR2: MGHRA and YSYEKL. Between the trimmed V and J ends, which lost 3 bases and 1 base, there was a span of 12 bases. CDR3 bases: TGCGCCAGCAGCCACCAGACAGTGCCGAACACTGAAGCTTTCTTT. Translation: CASSHQTVPNTEAFF.

V and J are TRBV30 and TRBJ1-2; D unclear. V was trimmed by 5 bases and J by 4 bases, leaving 11 bases between them. The V gene's germline CDR1 is GTSNPN and CDR2 SVGIG (reference sequence). The CDR3 spans 12 residues. The CDR3 reads CAWERHPYGYTF. In DNA form, the CDR3 reads TGTGCCTGGGAGAGGCACCCCTATGGCTACACCTTC.

This chain connects TRBV28 to TRBJ2-1; 12 bases agree with TRBD2. V was pared by 5 bases and J by 8 bases, with 10 bases of the junction left unmatched. The CDR3 consists of 16 residues. CDR1 MDHEN and CDR2 SYDVKM come from the germline V gene. The chain's CDR3 is CASSLLLAGGIHEQFF. The CDR3, as DNA: TGTGCCAGCAGTCTCCTACTAGCGGGAGGTATCCATGAGCAGTTCTTC.

This clone has a single count. The J gene is TRBJ1-1, the V gene TRBV10-3; 8 bases are shared with TRBD1. Per germline, CDR1 ENHRY and CDR2 SYGVKD. Unmatched junction bases numbered 7, after V lost 6 bases and J lost 4 bases. The CDR3 length is 14 residues. The CDR3 sequence is CAIRTPQGGTEAFF. CDR3 in DNA: TGTGCCATCAGAACACCACAGGGGGGCACTGAAGCTTTCTTT.

The rearrangement uses TRBV5-6 and TRBJ1-5, with D perhaps TRBD1 (5 bases). The CDR3 is 16 amino acids. V gave up 0 bases and J gave up 2 bases, with 12 bases separating them. CDR1 and CDR2 (germline): SGHDT, YYEEEE. CDR3 region: CASSLALGRGNQPQHF. CDR3 coding DNA: TGTGCCAGCAGCTTGGCCCTGGGCAGGGGCAATCAGCCCCAGCATTTT.

The chain combines TRBV2 with TRBJ2-3, with TRBD2 identical over 8 bases. Germline CDR1 and CDR2: SNHLY and FYNNEI. The junction had 8 bases not matched to a gene; V was cut back by 7 bases and J by 2 bases. There are 15 residues in the CDR3. The CDR3 sequence: CASTLAGGITDTQYF. Here the CDR3 DNA reads TGTGCCAGCACTCTTGCGGGAGGAATCACAGATACGCAGTATTTT.